The rows below give T cell receptor beta chains drawn from one sample of a study of T cell responses to AZD1222 COVID-19 vaccine. Profiling relied on immunoSEQ multiplex PCR, and the TCRdb table lists in-frame clones only, not all of them. Counted here are roughly 100,000 clones, about four fifths occurring once; the ten biggest clones make up 4% to 6%. This material consisted of peripheral blood, taken on day 0 of AZD1222 vaccination. These receptors were collected from an adult in good health. Both conserved end residues are part of each CDR3. D genes are given only for firm matches. Not every row has a clone size; where given, it reads once, few, many or a size class.

V	D	size	J	DNA	CDR3
TRBV5-1	.	few	TRBJ1-2	TGCGCCAGCAGCTTGAATGGGGAGCCGCATGGCTACACCTTC	CASSLNGEPHGYTF
TRBV9	.	few	TRBJ1-2	TGTGCCAGCAGCGTAGGGTCTAACTATGGCTACACCTTC	CASSVGSNYGYTF
TRBV1	.	.	TRBJ2-1	TGCACCAGCAGCCAAGAACCCCGGCCGGTGTATGAGCAGTTCTTC	CTSSQEPRPVYEQFF
TRBV21-1	.	.	TRBJ2-4	TGTGCCAGCGACTCAGGGGTCTTCGGCAAAAACATTCAGTACTTC	CASDSGVFGKNIQYF
TRBV6-5	.	.	TRBJ1-2	TGTGCCAGCAGAATTACAGAGAACTATGGCTACACCTTC	CASRITENYGYTF
TRBV19	.	few	TRBJ1-2	TGTGCCAGTAGTCGGTCAGAAAGGGACTCCCTCTATGGCTACACCTTC	CASSRSERDSLYGYTF
TRBV5-8	.	.	TRBJ1-1	TGTGCCAGCAGCTTGGCAGATAACACTGAAGCTTTCTTT	CASSLADNTEAFF
TRBV4-3	.	.	TRBJ2-7	TGCGCCAGCAGCCAAGGGAAGGGGGGGTCCTACGAGCAGTACTTC	CASSQGKGGSYEQYF
TRBV19	.	.	TRBJ2-1	TGTGCCAGTAGTTCCAGGACCCTGGGGGAGCAGTTCTTC	CASSSRTLGEQFF
TRBV6-5	.	.	TRBJ1-1	TGTGCCAGCGACATGGGGAACACTGAAGCTTTCTTT	CASDMGNTEAFF
TRBV7-9	TRBD1	.	TRBJ2-2	TGTGCCAGCAGATTAAATGACAGGGGACGTGACACCGGGGAGCTGTTTTTT	CASRLNDRGRDTGELFF
TRBV5-6	.	.	TRBJ1-2	TGTGCCAGCAGCTCACAGGCGATCCGTGGCTACACCTTC	CASSSQAIRGYTF
TRBV9	TRBD1	medium-sized	TRBJ2-3	TGTGCCAGCAAGGGGACAGGAAGCACAGATACGCAGTATTTT	CASKGTGSTDTQYF
TRBV27	.	.	TRBJ2-3	TGTGCCAGCAGTCAAGTACACACAGATACGCAGTATTTT	CASSQVHTDTQYF
TRBV7-2	TRBD1	.	TRBJ1-4	TGTGCCAGCAGTCGACAGGGGCGGGATGAAAAACTGTTTTTT	CASSRQGRDEKLFF
TRBV5-4	.	.	TRBJ2-7	TGTGCCAGCAGCGGCCCGGGACCCACCGGCGAGCAGTACTTC	CASSGPGPTGEQYF
TRBV7-9	.	.	TRBJ2-1	TGTGCCAGCAGCGCCGACCTTACCAGACAGGCAGTCTACAATGAGCAGTTCTTC	CASSADLTRQAVYNEQFF
TRBV6-4	TRBD2	.	TRBJ2-1	TGTGCCAGCAGTGACTCCCCCTTACTAGCGGGGGCTAACAATGAGCAGTTCTTC	CASSDSPLLAGANNEQFF
TRBV27	.	.	TRBJ2-7	TGTGCCACTGCCCTACAGGGACTTTTGTTCGGCTCCTACGAGCAGTACTTC	CATALQGLLFGSYEQYF
TRBV15	.	.	TRBJ2-7	TGTGCCACCAGCAGAGATTACCAGGGCTACGAGCAGTACTTC	CATSRDYQGYEQYF
TRBV9	.	.	TRBJ1-6	TGTGCCAGCAGCGTAGGTAATTCACCCCTCCACTTT	CASSVGNSPLHF
TRBV13	.	once	TRBJ2-2	TGTGCCAGCAGCTTAGCTCCAGCGAAGAACACCGGGGAGCTGTTTTTT	CASSLAPAKNTGELFF
TRBV1	.	.	TRBJ2-1	TGCACCAGCAGCCCAAGAAGGGGCATAGTTGAGCAGTTCTTC	CTSSPRRGIVEQFF
TRBV5-4	.	few	TRBJ2-3	TGTGCCAGCAGCTCAGGAAGGGCAAGCACAGATACGCAGTATTTT	CASSSGRASTDTQYF
TRBV9	TRBD1	few	TRBJ1-1	TGTGCCAGCAGCGAAGGGACAGGGGTGAGCACTGAAGCTTTCTTT	CASSEGTGVSTEAFF
TRBV6-4	TRBD2	few	TRBJ2-3	TGTGCCAGCAGTGCGCGGGGGTCCACAGATACGCAGTATTTT	CASSARGSTDTQYF
TRBV4-2	.	few	TRBJ1-1	TGTGCCAGCAGCCAAGAGGTGGGTTACACTGAAGCTTTCTTT	CASSQEVGYTEAFF
TRBV20-1	TRBD1	.	TRBJ2-3	TGCAGTGCTAGTTTGACAGGGGGCACAGATACGCAGTATTTT	CSASLTGGTDTQYF
TRBV30	.	.	TRBJ1-2	TGTGCCTGGAGTGTAACGACAGCAGCGGGTGGCTACACCTTC	CAWSVTTAAGGYTF
TRBV18	.	.	TRBJ1-5	TGTGCCAGCTCACCACGAGAGACACAAAATCAGCCCCAGCATTTT	CASSPRETQNQPQHF
TRBV7-9	TRBD2	.	TRBJ2-1	TGTGCCAGCAGCCCCGGGACTAGCGGGGGGGCCGCCCCCTACAATGAGCAGTTCTTC	CASSPGTSGGAAPYNEQFF
TRBV27	.	.	TRBJ1-6	TGTGCCAGCAGTTTGGTTCGGATGTGGTCGAATAGGGATTCACCCCTCCACTTT	CASSLVRMWSNRDSPLHF
TRBV2	TRBD1	.	TRBJ1-3	TGTGCCAGCAGTGTTGGGAGACAGGGGAGTGGAAACACCATATATTTT	CASSVGRQGSGNTIYF
TRBV12-3/TRBV12-4	.	.	TRBJ1-6	TGTGCCAGTCGGAGAGACGGCCCTTCACCCCTCCACTTT	CASRRDGPSPLHF
TRBV10-2	.	.	TRBJ2-2	TGCGCCAGCAGTGTGGGCAGACAGATTAACACCGGGGAGCTGTTTTTT	CASSVGRQINTGELFF
TRBV11-2	.	once	TRBJ2-7	TGTGCCAGCAGCTTAATAGCCCGTGGGGAGCAGTACTTC	CASSLIARGEQYF
TRBV4-1	.	few	TRBJ1-5	TGCGCCAGCAGCCAAAGTTTTGCGACCCCCGCGGGGGGTCAGCCCCAGCATTTT	CASSQSFATPAGGQPQHF
TRBV6-5	.	few	TRBJ1-3	TGTGCCAGCAGTTACGGCCCGCGAAACACCATATATTTT	CASSYGPRNTIYF
TRBV23-1	.	.	TRBJ1-5	TGCGCCAGCAGTCAATCAATTTGCAGGGCAGTTGACGGTAGATTAGGACAGCCCCAGCATTTT	CASSQSICRAVDGRLGQPQHF
TRBV5-4	.	.	TRBJ1-2	TGTGCCAGCAGCTTAACATCTAACTATGGCTACACCTTC	CASSLTSNYGYTF
TRBV4-2	TRBD1	.	TRBJ1-1	TGTGCCAGCAGCCAAGACCCAGGGGGCTTCACTGAAGCTTTCTTT	CASSQDPGGFTEAFF
TRBV5-1	.	.	TRBJ1-1	TGCGCCAGCAGCTTGTCCCTTGTGGGTAACACTGAAGCTTTCTTT	CASSLSLVGNTEAFF